Sequencing of this T cell receptor beta chain was carried out in a study of blood T cells in healthy people across ages. A word on this clonotype: The antigen is undetermined.

The people who gave samples were healthy Caucasians from Russia, aged roughly 6 to 100. Total RNA amounts of at least 6 micrograms were extracted per sample. Regarding the study as a whole: Across the age range, TCR beta diversity per million T cells fell in a roughly linear way.

Together with a sample-barcoded 5' primer, a J-beta primer mix was included in a second PCR lasting roughly 6 to 12 cycles. MiXCR, applied by TCRdb to the 5' RACE reads, yields one record per CDR3 protein. The sample records around 2 million distinct CDR3 sequences, about 39% being singletons. CDR3 length: 14 amino acids. The germline gives CDR1 SGHDT, CDR2 YYEEEE. The ends were cut back, 0 bases at V and 3 bases at J, with 8 bases in the middle. Sequenced input: blood. The chain is built from TRBV5-6 and TRBJ2-3; D call uncertain. The clonotype originates from a human donor in good health. CDR3: CASSLEPLTDTQYF. The CDR3 coding sequence is TGTGCCAGCAGCTTGGAACCACTTACAGATACGCAGTATTTT.